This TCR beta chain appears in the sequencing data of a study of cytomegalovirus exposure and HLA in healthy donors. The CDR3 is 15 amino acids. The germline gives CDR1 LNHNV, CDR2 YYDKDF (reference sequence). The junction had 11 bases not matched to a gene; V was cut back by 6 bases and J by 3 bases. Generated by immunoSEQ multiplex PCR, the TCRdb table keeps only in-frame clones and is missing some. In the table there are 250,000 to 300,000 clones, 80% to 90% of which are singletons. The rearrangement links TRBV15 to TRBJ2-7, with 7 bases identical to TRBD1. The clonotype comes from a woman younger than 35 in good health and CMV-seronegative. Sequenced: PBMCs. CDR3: CATRTVGTEHYEQYF. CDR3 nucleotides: TGTGCCACCAGGACGGTGGGGACAGAGCACTACGAGCAGTACTTC.